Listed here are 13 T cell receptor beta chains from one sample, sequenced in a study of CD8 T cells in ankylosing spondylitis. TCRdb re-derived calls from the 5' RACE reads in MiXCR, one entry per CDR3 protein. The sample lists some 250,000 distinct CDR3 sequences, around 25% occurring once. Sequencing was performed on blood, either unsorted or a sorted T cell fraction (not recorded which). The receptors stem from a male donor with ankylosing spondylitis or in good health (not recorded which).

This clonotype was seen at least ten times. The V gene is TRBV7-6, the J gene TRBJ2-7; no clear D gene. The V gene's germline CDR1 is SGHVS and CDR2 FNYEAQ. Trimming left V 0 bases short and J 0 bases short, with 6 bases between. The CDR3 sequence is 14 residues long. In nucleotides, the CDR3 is TGTGCCAGCAGCTTAGCCCCGGGCTCCTACGAGCAGTACTTC. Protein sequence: CASSLAPGSYEQYF.

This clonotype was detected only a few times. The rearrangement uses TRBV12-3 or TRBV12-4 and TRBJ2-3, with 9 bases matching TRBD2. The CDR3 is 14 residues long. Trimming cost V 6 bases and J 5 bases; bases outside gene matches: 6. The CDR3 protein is CASRIGRGGDTQYF. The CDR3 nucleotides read TGTGCCAGCAGGATTGGGCGGGGGGGAGATACGCAGTATTTT.

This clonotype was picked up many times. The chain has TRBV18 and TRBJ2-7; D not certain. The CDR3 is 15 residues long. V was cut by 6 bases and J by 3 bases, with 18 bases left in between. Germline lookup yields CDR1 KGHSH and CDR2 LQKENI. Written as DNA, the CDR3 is TGTGCCAGCTCTCCAACTGGCGTCCGCCACTACGAGCAGTACTTC. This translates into CASSPTGVRHYEQYF.

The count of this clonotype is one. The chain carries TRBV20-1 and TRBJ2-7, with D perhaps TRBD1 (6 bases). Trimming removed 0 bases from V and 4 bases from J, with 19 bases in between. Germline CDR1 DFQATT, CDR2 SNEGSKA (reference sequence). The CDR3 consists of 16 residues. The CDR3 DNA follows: TGCAGTGCTAGAGATTTAGGACAGCCGGGCGGTTACGAGCAGTACTTC. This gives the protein CSARDLGQPGGYEQYF.

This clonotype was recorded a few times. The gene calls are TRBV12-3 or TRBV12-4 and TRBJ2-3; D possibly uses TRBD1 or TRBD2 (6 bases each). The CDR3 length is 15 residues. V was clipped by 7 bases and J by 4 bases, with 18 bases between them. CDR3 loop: CASTRTGRRADTQYF. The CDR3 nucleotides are TGTGCCAGCACCCGAACAGGGAGGCGGGCAGATACGCAGTATTTT.

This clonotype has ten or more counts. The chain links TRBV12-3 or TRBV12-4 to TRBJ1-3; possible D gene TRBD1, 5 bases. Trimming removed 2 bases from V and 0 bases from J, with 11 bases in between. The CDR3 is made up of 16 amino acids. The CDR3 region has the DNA TGTGCCAGCAGTTTAATAGGGGCTTACTCTGGAAACACCATATATTTT. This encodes CASSLIGAYSGNTIYF.

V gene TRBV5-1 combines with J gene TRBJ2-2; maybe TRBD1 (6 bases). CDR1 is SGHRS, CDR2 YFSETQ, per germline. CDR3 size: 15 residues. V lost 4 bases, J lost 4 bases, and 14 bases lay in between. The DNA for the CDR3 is TGCGCCAGCAGCACATCACAGGGCACCACCGGGGAGCTGTTTTTT. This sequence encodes CASSTSQGTTGELFF. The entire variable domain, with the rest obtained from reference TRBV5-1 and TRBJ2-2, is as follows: KAGVTQTPRYLIKTRGQQVTLSCSPISGHRSVSWYQQTPGQGLQFLFEYFSETQRNKGNFPGRFSGRQFSNSRSEMNVSTLELGDSALYLCASSTSQGTTGELFFGEGSRLTVL.

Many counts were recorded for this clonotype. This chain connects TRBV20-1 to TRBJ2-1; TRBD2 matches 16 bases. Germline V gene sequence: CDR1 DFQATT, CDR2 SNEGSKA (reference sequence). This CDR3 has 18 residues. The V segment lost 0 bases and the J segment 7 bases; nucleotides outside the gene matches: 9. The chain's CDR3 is CSARDWGLAGGPRNEQFF. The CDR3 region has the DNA TGCAGTGCTAGAGATTGGGGACTAGCGGGGGGGCCTAGGAATGAGCAGTTCTTC.

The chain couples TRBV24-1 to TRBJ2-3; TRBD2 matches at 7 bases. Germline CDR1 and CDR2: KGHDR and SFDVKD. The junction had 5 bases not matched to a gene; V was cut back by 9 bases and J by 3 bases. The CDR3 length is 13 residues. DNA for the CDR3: TGTGCCACCGAGGCCGGGGGGACAGATACGCAGTATTTT. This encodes CATEAGGTDTQYF.

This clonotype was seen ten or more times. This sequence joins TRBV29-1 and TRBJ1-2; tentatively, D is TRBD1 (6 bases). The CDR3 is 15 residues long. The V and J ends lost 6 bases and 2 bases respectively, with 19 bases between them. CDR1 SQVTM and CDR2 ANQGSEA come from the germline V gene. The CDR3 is CSVMGSNRENYGYTF. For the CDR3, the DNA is TGCAGCGTGATGGGGAGTAACAGGGAAAACTATGGCTACACCTTC.

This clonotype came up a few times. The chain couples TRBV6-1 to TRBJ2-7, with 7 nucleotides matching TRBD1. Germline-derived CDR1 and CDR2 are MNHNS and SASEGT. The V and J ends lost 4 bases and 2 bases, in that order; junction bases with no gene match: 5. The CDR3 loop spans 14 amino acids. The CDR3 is CASSGHRGPYEQYF. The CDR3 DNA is TGTGCCAGCAGTGGCCACAGGGGTCCCTACGAGCAGTACTTC.

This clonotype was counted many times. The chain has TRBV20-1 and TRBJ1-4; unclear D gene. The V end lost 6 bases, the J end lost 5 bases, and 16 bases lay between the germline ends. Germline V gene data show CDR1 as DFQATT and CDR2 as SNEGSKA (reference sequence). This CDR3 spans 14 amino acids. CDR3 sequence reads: CSAGNGRMNEKLFF. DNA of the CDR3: TGCAGTGCCGGGAACGGGAGGATGAATGAAAAACTGTTTTTT.

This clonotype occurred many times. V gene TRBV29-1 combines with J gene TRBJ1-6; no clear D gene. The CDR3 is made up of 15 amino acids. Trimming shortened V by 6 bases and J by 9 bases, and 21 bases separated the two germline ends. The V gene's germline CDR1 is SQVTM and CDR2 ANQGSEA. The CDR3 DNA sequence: TGCAGCGTCAGACTGGGATCATCGGCGGGTTCACCCCTCCACTTT. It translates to CSVRLGSSAGSPLHF.